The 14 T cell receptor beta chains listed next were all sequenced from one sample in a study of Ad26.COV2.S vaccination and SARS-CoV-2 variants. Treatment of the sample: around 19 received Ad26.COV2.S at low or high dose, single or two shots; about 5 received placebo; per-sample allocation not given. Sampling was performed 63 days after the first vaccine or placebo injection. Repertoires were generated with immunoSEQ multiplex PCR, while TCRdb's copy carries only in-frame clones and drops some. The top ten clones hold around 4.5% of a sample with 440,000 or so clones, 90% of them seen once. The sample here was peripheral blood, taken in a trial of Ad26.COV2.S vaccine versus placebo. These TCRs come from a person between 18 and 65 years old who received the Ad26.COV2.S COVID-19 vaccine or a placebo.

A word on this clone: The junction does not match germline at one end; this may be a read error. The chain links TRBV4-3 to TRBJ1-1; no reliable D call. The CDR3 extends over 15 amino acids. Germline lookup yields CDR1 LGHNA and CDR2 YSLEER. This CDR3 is CTSSLDTVIRLLAFF. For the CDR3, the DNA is TGCACCAGCAGCCTAGATACCGTAATTCGGCTTTTGGCTTTCTTT.

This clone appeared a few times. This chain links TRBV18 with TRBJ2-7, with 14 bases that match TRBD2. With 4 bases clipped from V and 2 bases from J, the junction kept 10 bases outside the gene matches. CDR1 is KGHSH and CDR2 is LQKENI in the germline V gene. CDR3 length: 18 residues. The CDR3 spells CASSLGGTSGSAAYEQYF. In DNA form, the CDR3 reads TGTGCCAGCTCACTCGGTGGGACTAGCGGGAGTGCAGCCTACGAGCAGTACTTC.

CDR3 sequence reads: CAISEDRVTGELFF. CDR3 sequence (DNA): TGTGCCATCAGTGAGGACAGGGTCACTGGGGAGCTGTTTTTT. J is TRBJ2-2 and V is TRBV10-3; 7 bases align to TRBD1. CDR1 is ENHRY and CDR2 is SYGVKD in the germline V gene. The ends lost 2 bases at V and 8 bases at J; junction bases unmatched: 5. The CDR3 consists of 14 residues.

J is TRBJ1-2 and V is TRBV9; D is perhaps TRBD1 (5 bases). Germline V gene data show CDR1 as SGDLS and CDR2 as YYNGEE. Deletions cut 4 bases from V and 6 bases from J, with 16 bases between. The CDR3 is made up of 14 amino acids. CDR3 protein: CASSPGGSGDGYTF. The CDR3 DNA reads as TGTGCCAGCAGCCCCGGGGGGTCAGGCGATGGCTACACCTTC.

The CDR3 reads CASKGLGLNTDTQYF. CDR3 DNA sequence: TGTGCCAGCAAGGGCCTGGGACTAAACACAGATACGCAGTATTTT. The chain has TRBV4-2 and TRBJ2-3; TRBD2 matches 7 bases. V was pared by 7 bases and J by 2 bases, with 9 bases of the junction left unmatched. Germline V gene sequence: CDR1 LGHNA, CDR2 YNFKEQ. The CDR3 loop spans 15 amino acids.

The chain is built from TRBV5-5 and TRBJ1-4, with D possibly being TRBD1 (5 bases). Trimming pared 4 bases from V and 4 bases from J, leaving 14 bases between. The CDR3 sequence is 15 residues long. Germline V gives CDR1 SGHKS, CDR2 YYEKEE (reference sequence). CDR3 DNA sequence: TGTGCCAGCAGCCCGCAGACAGTTAATAATGAAAAACTGTTTTTT. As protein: CASSPQTVNNEKLFF.

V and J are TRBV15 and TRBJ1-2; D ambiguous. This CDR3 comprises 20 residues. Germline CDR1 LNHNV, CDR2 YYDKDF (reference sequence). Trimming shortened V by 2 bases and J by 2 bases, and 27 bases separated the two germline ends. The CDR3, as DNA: TGTGCCACCAGCAGATCAATTCTTATGAACCGCCTCAAACTAAACTATGGCTACACCTTC. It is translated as CATSRSILMNRLKLNYGYTF. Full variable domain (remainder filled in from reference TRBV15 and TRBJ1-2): DAMVIQNPRYQVTQFGKPVTLSCSQTLNHNVMYWYQQKSSQAPKLLFHYYDKDFNNEADTPDNFQSRRPNTSFCFLDIRSPGLGDTAMYLCATSRSILMNRLKLNYGYTFGSGTRLTVV.

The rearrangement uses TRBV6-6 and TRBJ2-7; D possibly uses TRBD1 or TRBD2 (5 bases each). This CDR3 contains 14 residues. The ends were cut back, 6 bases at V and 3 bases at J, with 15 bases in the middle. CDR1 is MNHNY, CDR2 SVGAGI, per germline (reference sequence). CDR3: CASSLVGVGYEQYF. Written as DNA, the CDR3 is TGTGCCAGCAGCCTAGTGGGGGTAGGCTACGAGCAGTACTTC.

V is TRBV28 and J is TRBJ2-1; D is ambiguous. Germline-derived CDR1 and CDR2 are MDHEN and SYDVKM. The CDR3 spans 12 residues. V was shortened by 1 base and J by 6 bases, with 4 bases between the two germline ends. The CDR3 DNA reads TGTGCCAGCAGTTTATCCAGCAATGAGCAGTTCTTC. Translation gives CASSLSSNEQFF.

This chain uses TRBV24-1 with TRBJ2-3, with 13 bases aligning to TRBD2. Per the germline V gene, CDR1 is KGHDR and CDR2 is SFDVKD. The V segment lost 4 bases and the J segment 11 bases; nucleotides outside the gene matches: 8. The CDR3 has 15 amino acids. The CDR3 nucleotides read TGTGCCACCAGTGACTCCTGGACTAGCGGGAGTTTGCAGTATTTT. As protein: CATSDSWTSGSLQYF.

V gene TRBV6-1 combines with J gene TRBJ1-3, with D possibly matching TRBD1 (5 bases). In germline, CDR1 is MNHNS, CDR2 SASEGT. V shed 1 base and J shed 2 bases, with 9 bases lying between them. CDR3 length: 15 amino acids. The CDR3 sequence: CASSEEGMAGNTIYF. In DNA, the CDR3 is TGTGCCAGCAGTGAAGAGGGGATGGCTGGAAACACCATATATTTT.

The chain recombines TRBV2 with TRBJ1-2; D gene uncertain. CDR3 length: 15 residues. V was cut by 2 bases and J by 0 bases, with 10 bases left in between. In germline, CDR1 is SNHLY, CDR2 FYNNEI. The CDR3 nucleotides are TGTGCCAGCAGTGAAATGAAACTTACTAACTATGGCTACACCTTC. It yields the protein CASSEMKLTNYGYTF.

This CDR3 is CATSARTVDQPQHF. The CDR3 nucleotides are TGTGCCACCAGTGCCAGGACAGTAGATCAGCCCCAGCATTTT. The chain carries TRBV24-1 and TRBJ1-5, with D possibly being TRBD1 (6 bases). CDR3 length: 14 residues. The germline CDR1 and CDR2 sequences are KGHDR and SFDVKD. V was pared by 5 bases and J by 5 bases, with 12 bases between.

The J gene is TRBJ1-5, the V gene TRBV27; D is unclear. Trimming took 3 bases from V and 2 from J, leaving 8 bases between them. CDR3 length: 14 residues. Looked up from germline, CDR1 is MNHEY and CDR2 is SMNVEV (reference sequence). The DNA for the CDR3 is TGTGCCAGCAGTTTTCTCCCAGGCAATCAGCCCCAGCATTTT. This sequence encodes CASSFLPGNQPQHF.